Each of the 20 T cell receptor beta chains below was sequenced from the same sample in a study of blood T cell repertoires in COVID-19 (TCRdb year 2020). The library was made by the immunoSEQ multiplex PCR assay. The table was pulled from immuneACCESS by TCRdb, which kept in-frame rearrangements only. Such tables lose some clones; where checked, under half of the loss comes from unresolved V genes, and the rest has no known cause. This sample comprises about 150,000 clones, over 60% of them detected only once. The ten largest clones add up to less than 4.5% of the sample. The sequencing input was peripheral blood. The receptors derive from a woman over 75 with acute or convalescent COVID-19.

The CDR3 here is CASSQDLNYEQYF. The CDR3 bases are TGTGCCAGCAGCCAAGATCTTAACTACGAGCAGTACTTC. The rearrangement uses TRBV4-2 and TRBJ2-7; D call uncertain. The V and J ends lost 0 bases and 3 bases respectively, with 6 bases between them. The CDR3 consists of 13 residues. Germline V CDR1 and CDR2: LGHNA, YNFKEQ.

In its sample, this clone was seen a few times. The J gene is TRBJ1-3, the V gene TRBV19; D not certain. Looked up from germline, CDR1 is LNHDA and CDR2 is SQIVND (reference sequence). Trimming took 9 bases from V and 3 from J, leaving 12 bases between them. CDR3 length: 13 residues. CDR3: CASVTDYGNTIYF. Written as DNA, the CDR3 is TGTGCCAGCGTTACAGACTATGGAAACACCATATATTTT.

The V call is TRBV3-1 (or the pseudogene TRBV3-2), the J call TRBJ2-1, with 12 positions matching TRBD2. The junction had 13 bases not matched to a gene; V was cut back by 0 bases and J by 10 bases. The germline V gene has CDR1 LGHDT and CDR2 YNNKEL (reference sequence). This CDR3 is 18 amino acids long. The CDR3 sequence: CASSQDKLAGGSSAEQFF. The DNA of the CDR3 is TGTGCCAGCAGCCAAGATAAACTAGCGGGGGGCTCCTCTGCGGAGCAGTTCTTC.

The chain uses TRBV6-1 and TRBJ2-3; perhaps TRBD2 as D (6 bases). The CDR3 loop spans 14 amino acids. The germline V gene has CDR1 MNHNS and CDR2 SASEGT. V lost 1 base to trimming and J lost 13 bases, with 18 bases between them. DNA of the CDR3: TGTGCCAGCAGTGAAGTAAGGGACTCCCGAGCTGAGTATTTT. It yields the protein CASSEVRDSRAEYF.

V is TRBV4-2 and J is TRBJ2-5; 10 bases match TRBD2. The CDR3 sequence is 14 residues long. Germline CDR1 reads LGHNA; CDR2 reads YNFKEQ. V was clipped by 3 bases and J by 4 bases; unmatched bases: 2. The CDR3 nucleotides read TGTGCCAGCAGCCAGAGACTAGCGGGAGAGACCCAGTACTTC. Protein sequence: CASSQRLAGETQYF.

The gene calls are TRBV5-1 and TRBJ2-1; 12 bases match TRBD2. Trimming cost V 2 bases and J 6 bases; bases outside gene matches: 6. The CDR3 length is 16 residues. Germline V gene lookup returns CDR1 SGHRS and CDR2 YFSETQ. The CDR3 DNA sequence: TGCGCCAGCAGCTTAACGACTAGCGGGGGCTTCAATGAGCAGTTCTTC. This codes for CASSLTTSGGFNEQFF.

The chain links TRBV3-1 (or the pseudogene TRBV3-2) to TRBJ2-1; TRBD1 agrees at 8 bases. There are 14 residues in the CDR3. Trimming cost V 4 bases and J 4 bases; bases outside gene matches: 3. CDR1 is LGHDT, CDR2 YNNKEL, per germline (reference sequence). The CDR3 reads CASSRTGPYNEQFF. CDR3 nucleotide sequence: TGTGCCAGCAGCCGGACAGGGCCTTACAATGAGCAGTTCTTC.

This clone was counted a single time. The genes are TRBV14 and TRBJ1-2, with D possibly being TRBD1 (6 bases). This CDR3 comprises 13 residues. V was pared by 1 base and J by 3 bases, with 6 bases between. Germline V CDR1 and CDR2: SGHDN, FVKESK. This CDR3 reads CASSQGTDYGYTF. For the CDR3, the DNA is TGTGCCAGCAGCCAAGGGACAGACTATGGCTACACCTTC.

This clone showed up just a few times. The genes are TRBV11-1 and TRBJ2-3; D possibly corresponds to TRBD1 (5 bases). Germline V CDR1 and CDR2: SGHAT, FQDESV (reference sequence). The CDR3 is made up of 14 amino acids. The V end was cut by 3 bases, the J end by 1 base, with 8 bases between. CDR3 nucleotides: TGTGCCAGCAGCTTCGTAGGGGGCACAGATACGCAGTATTTT. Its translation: CASSFVGGTDTQYF. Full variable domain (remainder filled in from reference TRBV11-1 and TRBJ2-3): EAEVAQSPRYKITEKSQAVAFWCDPISGHATLYWYRQILGQGPELLVQFQDESVVDDSQLPKDRFSAERLKGVDSTLKIQPAELGDSAMYLCASSFVGGTDTQYFGPGTRLTVL.

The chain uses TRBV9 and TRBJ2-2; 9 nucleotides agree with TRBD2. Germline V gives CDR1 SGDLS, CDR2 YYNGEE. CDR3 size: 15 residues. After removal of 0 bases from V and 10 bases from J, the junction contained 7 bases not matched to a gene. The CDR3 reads CASSVAPRGGQELFF. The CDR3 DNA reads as TGTGCCAGCAGCGTAGCTCCGCGGGGGGGCCAGGAGCTGTTTTTT.

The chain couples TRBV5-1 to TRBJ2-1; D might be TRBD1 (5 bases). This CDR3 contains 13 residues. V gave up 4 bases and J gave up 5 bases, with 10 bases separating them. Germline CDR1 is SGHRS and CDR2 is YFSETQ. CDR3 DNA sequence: TGCGCCAGCAGCCCAGGGTACGACAATGAGCAGTTCTTC. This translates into CASSPGYDNEQFF.

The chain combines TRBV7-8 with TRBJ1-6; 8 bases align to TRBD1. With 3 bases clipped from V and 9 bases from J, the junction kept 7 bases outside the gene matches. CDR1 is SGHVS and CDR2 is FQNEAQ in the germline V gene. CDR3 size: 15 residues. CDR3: CASSLRDRLASPLHF. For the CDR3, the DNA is TGTGCCAGCAGCTTGAGGGACAGGCTGGCTTCACCCCTCCACTTT.

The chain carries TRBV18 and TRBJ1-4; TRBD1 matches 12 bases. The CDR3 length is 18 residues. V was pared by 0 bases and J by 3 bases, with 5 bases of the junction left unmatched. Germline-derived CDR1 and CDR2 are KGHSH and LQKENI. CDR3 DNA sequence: TGTGCCAGCTCACCACCGGGACAGGGGGCTTCGGCTAATGAAAAACTGTTTTTT. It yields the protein CASSPPGQGASANEKLFF.

CDR3 sequence reads: CASSQQGQPNTEAFF. Written as DNA, the CDR3 is TGTGCCAGCAGCCAACAGGGACAGCCGAACACTGAAGCTTTCTTT. The rearrangement joins TRBV3-1 (or the pseudogene TRBV3-2) to TRBJ1-1; 7 nucleotides match TRBD1. With V trimmed by 2 bases and J by 1 base, 4 bases remained unmatched. The germline CDR1 and CDR2 sequences are LGHDT and YNNKEL (reference sequence). The CDR3 spans 15 residues.

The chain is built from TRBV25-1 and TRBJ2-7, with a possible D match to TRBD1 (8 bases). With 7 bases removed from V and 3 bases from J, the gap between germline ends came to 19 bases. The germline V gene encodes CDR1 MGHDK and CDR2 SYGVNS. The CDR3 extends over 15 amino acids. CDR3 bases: TGTGCCAGCAACCCCGGGGGGACAGGAGGCTACGAGCAGTACTTC. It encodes CASNPGGTGGYEQYF.

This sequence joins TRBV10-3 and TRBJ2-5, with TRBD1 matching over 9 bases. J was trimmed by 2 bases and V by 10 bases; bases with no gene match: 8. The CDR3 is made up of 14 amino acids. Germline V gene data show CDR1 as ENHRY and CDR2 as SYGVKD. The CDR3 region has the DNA TGTGCCACCAGCGTAGGGACAGGGCAAGAGACCCAGTACTTC. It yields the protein CATSVGTGQETQYF.

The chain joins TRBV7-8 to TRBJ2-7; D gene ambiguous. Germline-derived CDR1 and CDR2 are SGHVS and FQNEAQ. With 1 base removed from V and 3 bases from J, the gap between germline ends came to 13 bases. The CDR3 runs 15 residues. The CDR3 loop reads CASSLDSSDLYEQYF. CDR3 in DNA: TGTGCCAGCAGCTTAGACAGCTCCGATCTCTACGAGCAGTACTTC. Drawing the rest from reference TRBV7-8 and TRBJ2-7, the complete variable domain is GAGVSQSPRYKVAKRGQDVALRCDPISGHVSLFWYQQALGQGPEFLTYFQNEAQLDKSGLPSDRFFAERPEGSVSTLKIQRTQQEDSAVYLCASSLDSSDLYEQYFGPGTRLTVT.

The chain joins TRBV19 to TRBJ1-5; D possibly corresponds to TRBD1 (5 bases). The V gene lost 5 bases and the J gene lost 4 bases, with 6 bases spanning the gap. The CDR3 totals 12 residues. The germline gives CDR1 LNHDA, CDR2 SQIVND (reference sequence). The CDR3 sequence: CASSSGNQPQHF. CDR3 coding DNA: TGTGCCAGTAGTTCAGGGAATCAGCCCCAGCATTTT. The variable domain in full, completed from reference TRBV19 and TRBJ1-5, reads DGGITQSPKYLFRKEGQNVTLSCEQNLNHDAMYWYRQDPGQGLRLIYYSQIVNDFQKGDIAEGYSVSREKKESFPLTVTSAQKNPTAFYLCASSSGNQPQHFGDGTRLSIL.

The CDR3 sequence: CASSLLGGGDGYTF. The DNA for the CDR3 is TGCGCCAGCAGCTTGTTAGGGGGCGGGGATGGCTACACCTTC. The V call is TRBV5-1, the J call TRBJ1-2; TRBD1 matches at 7 bases. The V gene's germline CDR1 is SGHRS and CDR2 YFSETQ. This CDR3 is built from 14 residues. V was clipped by 1 base and J by 6 bases; unmatched bases: 6. The whole variable domain, remainder taken from reference TRBV5-1 and TRBJ1-2, is KAGVTQTPRYLIKTRGQQVTLSCSPISGHRSVSWYQQTPGQGLQFLFEYFSETQRNKGNFPGRFSGRQFSNSRSEMNVSTLELGDSALYLCASSLLGGGDGYTFGSGTRLTVV.

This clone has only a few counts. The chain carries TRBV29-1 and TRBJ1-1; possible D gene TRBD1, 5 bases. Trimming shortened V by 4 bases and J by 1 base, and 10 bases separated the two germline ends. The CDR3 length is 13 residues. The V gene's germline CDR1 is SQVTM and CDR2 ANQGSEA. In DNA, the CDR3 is TGCAGCGTTGCCTCGGGGGGGAACACTGAAGCTTTCTTT. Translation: CSVASGGNTEAFF.